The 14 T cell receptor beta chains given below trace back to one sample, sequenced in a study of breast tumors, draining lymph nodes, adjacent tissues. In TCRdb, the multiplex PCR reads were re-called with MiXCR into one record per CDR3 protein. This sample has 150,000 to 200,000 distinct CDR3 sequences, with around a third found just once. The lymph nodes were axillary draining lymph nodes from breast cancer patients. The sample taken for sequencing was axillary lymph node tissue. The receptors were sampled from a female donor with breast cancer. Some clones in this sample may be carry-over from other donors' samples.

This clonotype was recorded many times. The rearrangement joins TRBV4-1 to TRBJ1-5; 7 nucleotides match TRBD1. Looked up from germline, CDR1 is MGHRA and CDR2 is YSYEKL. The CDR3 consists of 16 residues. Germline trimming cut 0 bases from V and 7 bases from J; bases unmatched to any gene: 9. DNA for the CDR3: TGCGCCAGCAGCCAAGATCCGGCAGGGGGAGACCAGCCCCAGCATTTT. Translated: CASSQDPAGGDQPQHF.

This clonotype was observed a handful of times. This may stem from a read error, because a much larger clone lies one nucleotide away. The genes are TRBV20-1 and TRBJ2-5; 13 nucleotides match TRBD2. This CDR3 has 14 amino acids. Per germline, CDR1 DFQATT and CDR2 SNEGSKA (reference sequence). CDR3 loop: CSAILAGGPATQCF. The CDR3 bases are TGCAGTGCAATACTAGCGGGAGGGCCGGCGACCCAGTGCTTC.

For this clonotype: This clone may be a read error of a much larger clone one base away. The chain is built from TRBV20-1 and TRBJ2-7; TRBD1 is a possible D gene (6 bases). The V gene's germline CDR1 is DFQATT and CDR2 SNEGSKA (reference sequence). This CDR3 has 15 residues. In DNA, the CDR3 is TGCAATGCTAGAGTAGGGGCAGGGGCATCCGACGGGCAGTACTTC. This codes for CNARVGAGASDGQYF.

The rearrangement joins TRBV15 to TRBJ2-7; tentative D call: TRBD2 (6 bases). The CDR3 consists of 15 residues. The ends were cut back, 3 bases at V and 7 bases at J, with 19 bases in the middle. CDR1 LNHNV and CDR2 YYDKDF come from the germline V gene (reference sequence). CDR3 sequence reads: CATSSQDEEGTEQYF. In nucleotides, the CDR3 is TGTGCCACCAGCAGCCAAGATGAGGAGGGTACAGAGCAGTACTTC.

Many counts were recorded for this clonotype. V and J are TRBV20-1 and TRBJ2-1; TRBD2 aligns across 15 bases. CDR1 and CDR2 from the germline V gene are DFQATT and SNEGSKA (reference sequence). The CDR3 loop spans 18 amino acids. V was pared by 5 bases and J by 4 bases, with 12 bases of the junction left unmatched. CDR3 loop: CSAPHAGTSGGTYNEQFF. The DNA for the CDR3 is TGCAGTGCTCCTCACGCCGGGACTAGCGGGGGGACTTACAATGAGCAGTTCTTC.

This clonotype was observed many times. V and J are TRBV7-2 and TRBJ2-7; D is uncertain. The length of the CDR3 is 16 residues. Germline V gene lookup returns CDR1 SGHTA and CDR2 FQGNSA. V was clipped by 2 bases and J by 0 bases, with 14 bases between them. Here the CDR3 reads CASSLQPDTSSYEQYF. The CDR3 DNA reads TGTGCCAGCAGCTTACAACCCGACACGAGCTCCTACGAGCAGTACTTC.

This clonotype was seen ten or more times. The CDR3 nucleotides are TGTGCCAGCAGCTTAAAGAGCCGGGGAGGGGCAGATACGCAGTATTTT. Translated, it gives CASSLKSRGGADTQYF. The chain is built from TRBV7-2 and TRBJ2-3, with 7 positions matching TRBD2. The CDR3 has 16 residues. The ends lost 2 bases at V and 4 bases at J; junction bases unmatched: 9. CDR1 is SGHTA and CDR2 is FQGNSA in the germline V gene.

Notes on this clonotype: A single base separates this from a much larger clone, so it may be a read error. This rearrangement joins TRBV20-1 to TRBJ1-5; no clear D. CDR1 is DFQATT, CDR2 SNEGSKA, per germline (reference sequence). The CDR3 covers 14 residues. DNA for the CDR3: TGCAGTGCTTTACTTGTGGATAGCAATCCGCCCCAGCATTTT. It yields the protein CSALLVDSNPPQHF.

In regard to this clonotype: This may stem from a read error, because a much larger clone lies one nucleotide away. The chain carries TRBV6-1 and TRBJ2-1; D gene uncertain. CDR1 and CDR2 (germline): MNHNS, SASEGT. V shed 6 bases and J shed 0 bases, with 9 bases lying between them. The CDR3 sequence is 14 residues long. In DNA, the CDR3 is TGTGCCAGCAGACCGGCAGACTCCTACAATGAGCAGTTCTTC. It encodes CASRPADSYNEQFF.

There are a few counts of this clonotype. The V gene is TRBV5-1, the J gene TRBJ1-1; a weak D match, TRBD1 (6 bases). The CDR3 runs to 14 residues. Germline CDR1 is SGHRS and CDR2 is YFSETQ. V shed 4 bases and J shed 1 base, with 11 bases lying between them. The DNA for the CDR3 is TGCGCCAGCAGCAGGGGGGCCACGAACACTGAAGCTTTCTTT. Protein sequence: CASSRGATNTEAFF.

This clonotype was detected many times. CDR3 loop: CASRDISSYEQYF. The CDR3 DNA is TGTGCCAGCAGAGACATATCTTCCTACGAGCAGTACTTC. V and J are TRBV6-5 and TRBJ2-7; D remains unclear. Germline CDR1 MNHEY, CDR2 SVGAGI. The V gene lost 6 bases and the J gene lost 1 base, with 10 bases spanning the gap. This CDR3 has 13 amino acids.

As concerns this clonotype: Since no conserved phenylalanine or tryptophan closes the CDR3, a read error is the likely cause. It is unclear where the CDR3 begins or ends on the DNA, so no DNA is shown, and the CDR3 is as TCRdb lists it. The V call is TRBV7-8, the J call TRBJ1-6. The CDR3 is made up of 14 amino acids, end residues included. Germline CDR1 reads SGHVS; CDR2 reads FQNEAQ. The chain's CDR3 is CASRTGSYNSPPHL.

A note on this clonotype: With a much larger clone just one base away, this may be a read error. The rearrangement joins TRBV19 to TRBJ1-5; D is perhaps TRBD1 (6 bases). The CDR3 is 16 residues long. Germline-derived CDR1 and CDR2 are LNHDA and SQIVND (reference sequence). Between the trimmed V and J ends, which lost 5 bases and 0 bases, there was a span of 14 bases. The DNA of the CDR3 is TGTGCCAGTAGTGTAGTGGCAGGGGCTAGCAATCAGCCCCAGCATTTT. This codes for CASSVVAGASNQPQHF.

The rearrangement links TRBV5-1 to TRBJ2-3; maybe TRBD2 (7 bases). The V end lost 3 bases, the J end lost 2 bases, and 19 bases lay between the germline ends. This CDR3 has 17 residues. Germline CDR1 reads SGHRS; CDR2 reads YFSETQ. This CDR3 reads CASSWGQVGGNTDTQYF. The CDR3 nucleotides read TGCGCCAGCAGCTGGGGACAAGTCGGGGGGAACACAGATACGCAGTATTTT.